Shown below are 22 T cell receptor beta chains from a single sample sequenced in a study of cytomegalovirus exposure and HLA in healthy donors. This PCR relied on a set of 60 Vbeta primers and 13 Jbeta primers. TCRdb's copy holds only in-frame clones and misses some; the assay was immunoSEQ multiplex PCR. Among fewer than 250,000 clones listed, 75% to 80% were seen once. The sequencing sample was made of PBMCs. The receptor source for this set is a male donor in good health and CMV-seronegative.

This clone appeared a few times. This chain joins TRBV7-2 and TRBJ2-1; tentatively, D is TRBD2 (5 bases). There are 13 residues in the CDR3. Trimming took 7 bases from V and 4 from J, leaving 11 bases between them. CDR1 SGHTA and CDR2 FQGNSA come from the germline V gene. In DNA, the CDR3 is TGTGCCAGCACCCCCAGCGGATACAATGAGCAGTTCTTC. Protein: CASTPSGYNEQFF.

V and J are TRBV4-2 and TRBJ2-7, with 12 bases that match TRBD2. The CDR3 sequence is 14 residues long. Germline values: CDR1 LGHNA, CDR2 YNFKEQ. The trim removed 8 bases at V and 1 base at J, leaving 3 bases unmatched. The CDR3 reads CASSGTSGSYEQYF. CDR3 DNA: TGTGCCAGCTCCGGGACTAGCGGGTCCTACGAGCAGTACTTC.

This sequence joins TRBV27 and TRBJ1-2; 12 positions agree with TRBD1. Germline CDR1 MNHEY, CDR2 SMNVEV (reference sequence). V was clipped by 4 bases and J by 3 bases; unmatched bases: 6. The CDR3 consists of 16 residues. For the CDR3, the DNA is TGTGCCAGCAGTTGGGGGACAGGGGGCGCCTACTATGGCTACACCTTC. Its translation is CASSWGTGGAYYGYTF.

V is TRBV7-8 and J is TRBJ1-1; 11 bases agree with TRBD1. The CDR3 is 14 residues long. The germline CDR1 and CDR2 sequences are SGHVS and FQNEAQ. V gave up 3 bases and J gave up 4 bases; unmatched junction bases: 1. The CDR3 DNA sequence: TGTGCCAGCAGCTTTGGGACAGGGGGCACTGAAGCTTTCTTT. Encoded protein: CASSFGTGGTEAFF.

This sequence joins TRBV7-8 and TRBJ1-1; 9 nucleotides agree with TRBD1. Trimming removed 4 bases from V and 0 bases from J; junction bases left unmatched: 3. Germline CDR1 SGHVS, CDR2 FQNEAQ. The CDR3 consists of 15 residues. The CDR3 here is CASSSGQGVNTEAFF. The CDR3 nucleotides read TGTGCCAGCAGCTCGGGACAGGGTGTGAACACTGAAGCTTTCTTT.

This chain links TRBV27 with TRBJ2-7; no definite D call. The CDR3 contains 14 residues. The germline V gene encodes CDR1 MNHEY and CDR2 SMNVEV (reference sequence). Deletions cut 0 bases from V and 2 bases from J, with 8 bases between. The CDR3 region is CASSLSSVPYEQYF. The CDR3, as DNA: TGTGCCAGCAGTTTATCCTCCGTTCCCTACGAGCAGTACTTC.

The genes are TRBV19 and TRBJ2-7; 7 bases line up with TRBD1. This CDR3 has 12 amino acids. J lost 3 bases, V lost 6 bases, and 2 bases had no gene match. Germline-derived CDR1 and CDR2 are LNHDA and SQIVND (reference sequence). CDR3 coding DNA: TGTGCCAGTAGGGGGACAGACTACGAGCAGTACTTC. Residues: CASRGTDYEQYF.

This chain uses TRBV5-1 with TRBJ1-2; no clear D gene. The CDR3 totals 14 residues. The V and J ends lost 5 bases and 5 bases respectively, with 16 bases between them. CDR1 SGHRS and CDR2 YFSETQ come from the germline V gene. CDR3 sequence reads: CASSTESPGYGYTF. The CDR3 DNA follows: TGCGCCAGCAGTACAGAGTCCCCCGGATATGGCTACACCTTC.

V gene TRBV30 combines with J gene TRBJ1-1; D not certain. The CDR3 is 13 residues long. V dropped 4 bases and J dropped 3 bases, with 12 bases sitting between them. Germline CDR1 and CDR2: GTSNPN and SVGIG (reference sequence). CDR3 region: CAWILSDHTEAFF. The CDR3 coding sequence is TGTGCCTGGATTCTGTCAGATCACACTGAAGCTTTCTTT.

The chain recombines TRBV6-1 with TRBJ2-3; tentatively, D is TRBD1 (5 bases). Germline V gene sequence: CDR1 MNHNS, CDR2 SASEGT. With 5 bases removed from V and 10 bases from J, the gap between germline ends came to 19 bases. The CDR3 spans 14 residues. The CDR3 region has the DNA TGTGCCAGCAGTACCGGGCTCGACAGTTTCCCGCAGTATTTT. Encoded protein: CASSTGLDSFPQYF.

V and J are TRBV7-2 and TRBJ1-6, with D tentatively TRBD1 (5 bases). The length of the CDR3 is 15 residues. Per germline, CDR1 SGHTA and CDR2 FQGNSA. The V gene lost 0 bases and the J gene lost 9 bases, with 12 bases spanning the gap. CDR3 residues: CASSLAAGRGSPLHF. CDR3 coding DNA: TGTGCCAGCAGCTTAGCGGCAGGGCGTGGTTCACCCCTCCACTTT.

CDR3 amino acids: CASREDGYSNQPQHF. The CDR3 DNA reads as TGTGCCAGCAGGGAGGATGGCTATAGCAATCAGCCCCAGCATTTT. This chain uses TRBV6-5 with TRBJ1-5; D is unresolved. Trimming pared 6 bases from V and 0 bases from J, leaving 12 bases between. Per the germline V gene, CDR1 is MNHEY and CDR2 is SVGAGI. The CDR3 extends over 15 amino acids.

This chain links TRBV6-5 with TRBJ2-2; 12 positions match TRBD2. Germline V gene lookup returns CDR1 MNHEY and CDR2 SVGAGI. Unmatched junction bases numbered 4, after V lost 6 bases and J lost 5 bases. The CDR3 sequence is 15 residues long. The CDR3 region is CASRTSGGRTGELFF. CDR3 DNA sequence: TGTGCCAGCAGGACTAGCGGGGGAAGGACCGGGGAGCTGTTTTTT.

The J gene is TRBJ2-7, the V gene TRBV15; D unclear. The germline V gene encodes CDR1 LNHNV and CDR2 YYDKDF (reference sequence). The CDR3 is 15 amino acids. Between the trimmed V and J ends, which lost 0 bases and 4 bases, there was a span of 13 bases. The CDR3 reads CATSRDLSESYEQYF. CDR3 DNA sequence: TGTGCCACCAGCAGAGATCTCAGCGAAAGTTACGAGCAGTACTTC.

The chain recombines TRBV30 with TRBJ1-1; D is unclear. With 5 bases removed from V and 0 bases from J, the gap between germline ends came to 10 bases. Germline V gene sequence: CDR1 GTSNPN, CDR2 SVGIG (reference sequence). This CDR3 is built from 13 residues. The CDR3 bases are TGTGCCTGGGGTTGGAGGGTGAACACTGAAGCTTTCTTT. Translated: CAWGWRVNTEAFF.

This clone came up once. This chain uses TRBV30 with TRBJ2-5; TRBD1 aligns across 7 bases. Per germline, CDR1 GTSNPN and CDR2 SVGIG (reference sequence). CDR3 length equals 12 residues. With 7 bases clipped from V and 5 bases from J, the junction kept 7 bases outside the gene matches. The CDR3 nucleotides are TGTGCCTCACACAGGGGAACGGAGACCCAGTACTTC. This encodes CASHRGTETQYF.

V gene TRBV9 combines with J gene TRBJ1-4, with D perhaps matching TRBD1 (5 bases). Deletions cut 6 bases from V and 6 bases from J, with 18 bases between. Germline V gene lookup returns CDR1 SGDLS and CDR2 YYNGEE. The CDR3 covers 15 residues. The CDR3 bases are TGTGCCAGCAACCAAAGGGGCCGCCAGGATGAAAAACTGTTTTTT. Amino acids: CASNQRGRQDEKLFF.

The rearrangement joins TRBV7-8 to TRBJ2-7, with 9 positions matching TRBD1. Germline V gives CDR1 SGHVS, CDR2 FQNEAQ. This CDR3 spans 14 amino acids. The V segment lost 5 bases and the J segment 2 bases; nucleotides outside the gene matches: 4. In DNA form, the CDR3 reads TGTGCCAGCAGCGGTCGGGACAGGGCCTACGAGCAGTACTTC. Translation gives CASSGRDRAYEQYF.

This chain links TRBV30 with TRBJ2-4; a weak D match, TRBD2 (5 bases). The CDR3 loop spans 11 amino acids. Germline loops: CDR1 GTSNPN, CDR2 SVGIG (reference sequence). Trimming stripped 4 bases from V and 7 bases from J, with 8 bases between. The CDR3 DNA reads TGTGCCTGGACAGGAGGCAACATTCAGTACTTC. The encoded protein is CAWTGGNIQYF.

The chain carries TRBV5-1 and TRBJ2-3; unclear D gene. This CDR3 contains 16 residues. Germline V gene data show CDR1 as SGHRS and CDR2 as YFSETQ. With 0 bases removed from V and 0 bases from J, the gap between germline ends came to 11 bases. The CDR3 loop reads CASSLVVSESTDTQYF. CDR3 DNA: TGCGCCAGCAGCTTGGTTGTAAGCGAGAGCACAGATACGCAGTATTTT. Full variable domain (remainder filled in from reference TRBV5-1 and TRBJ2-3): KAGVTQTPRYLIKTRGQQVTLSCSPISGHRSVSWYQQTPGQGLQFLFEYFSETQRNKGNFPGRFSGRQFSNSRSEMNVSTLELGDSALYLCASSLVVSESTDTQYFGPGTRLTVL.

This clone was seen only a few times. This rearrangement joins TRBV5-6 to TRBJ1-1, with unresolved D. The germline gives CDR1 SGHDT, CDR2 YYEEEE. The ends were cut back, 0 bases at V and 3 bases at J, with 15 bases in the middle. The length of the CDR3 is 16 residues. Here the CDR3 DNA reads TGTGCCAGCAGCTTGGGAGGACGGATTAGCGACACTGAAGCTTTCTTT. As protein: CASSLGGRISDTEAFF.

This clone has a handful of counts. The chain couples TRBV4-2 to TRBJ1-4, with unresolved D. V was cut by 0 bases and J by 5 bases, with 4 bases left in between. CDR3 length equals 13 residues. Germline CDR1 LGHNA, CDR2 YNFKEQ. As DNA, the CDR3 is TGTGCCAGCAGCCAAGATCTGAATGAAAAACTGTTTTTT. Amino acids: CASSQDLNEKLFF.